Given below is one T cell receptor beta chain in context. The data originate from a study of T-cell memory formation after mild COVID-19. TCRdb re-called the 5' RACE reads through MiXCR, storing one row per CDR3 protein. This sample has 220,000 or so distinct CDR3 sequences, with 9% to 10% found just once. Trimming cost V 6 bases and J 6 bases, with 14 bases left between them. The CDR3 contains 12 residues. Germline CDR1 is DFQATT and CDR2 is SNEGSKA (reference sequence). The V gene is TRBV20-1, the J gene TRBJ1-1, with D possibly being TRBD1 (5 bases). Sequencing was carried out using PBMCs or a T cell subset sorted from them (not recorded which). This receptor was taken from a young man who had mild COVID-19 (a few samples of this study predate the infection). Cell type and time point are not known. The CDR3 nucleotides read TGCAGTGCCGTTCTAGGGGCCTCTGAAGCTTTCTTT. Translating it yields CSAVLGASEAFF.